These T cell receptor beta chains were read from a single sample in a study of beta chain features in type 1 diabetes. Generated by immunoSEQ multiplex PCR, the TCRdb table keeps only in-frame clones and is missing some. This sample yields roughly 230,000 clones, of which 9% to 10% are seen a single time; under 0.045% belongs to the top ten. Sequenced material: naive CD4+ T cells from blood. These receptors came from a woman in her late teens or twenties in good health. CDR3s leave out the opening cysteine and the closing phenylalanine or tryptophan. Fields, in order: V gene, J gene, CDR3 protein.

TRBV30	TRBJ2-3	AWSVTAGEDTQY
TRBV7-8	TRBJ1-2	ASSSHRTGALANYGYT
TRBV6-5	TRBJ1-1	ASSGGQGLNTEAF
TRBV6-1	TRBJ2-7	ASVTLGLGAGEQY
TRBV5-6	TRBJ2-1	ASSPAAGAVNEQF
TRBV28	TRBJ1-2	ASSLIGGRNYGYT
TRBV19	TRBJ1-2	ASRGGADYGYT
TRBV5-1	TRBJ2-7	ASSRWIKVAGGTYEQY
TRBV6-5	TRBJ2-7	ASRGNTHEQY
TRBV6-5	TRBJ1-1	ASSYYGQPTEAF
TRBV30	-	AWSRGHPSYEQY
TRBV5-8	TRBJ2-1	ASSLVSGLAGGLNEQF
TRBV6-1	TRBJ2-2	ASSGFTSDGTGELF
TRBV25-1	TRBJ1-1	ASSDRYTEAF
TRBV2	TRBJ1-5	ASSTQTGLDQPQH
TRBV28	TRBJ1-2	ASSLALAGYGYT
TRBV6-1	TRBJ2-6	ASSKDRAGANVLT
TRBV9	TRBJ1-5	ASSPHSNQPQH
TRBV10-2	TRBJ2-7	ASSEWAGFHYEQY
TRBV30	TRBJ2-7	AWAPGGLVSEQY
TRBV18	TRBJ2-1	ASSPSQYNEQF
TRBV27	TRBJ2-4	ASSLSSTGITGDIQY
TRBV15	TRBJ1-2	ATSTTLDRGPSRDGYT
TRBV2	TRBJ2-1	ASRRRLAGEYNEQF
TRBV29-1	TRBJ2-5	SVERGREETQY
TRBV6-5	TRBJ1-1	ASSSTGNTEAF
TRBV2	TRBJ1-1	ASTPAGLTEAF
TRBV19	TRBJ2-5	ASSTLRRDRNKQETQY
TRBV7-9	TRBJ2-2	ASSPSTGGPSNTGELF
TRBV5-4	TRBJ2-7	ASSVAGDEQY
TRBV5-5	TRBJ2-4	ASSTLPRQENIQY
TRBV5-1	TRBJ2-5	ASSLEDRAQETQY
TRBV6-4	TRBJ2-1	AAGGQPGSYNEQF
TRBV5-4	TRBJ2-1	ASSSRRDNEQF
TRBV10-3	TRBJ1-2	AISDFRADPPF
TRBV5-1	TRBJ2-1	ASGGSGTHNEQF
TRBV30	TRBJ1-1	AWSVIVRGTEAF
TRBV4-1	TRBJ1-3	ASSQDRGAGNTIY
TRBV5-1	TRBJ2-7	ASSLGYRGEQY
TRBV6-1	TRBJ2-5	ASRSGLAQETQY
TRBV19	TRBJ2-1	ASSIGLAGGYNEQF
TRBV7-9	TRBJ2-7	ASSFGQGFAYEQY
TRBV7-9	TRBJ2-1	ASSRTTGGEQF
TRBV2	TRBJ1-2	ASSEGAGSFRGNYGYT
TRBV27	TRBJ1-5	ASSLSTPGSNQPQH
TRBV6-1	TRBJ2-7	ASGPYEQY
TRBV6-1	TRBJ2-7	ASSEQGAVWEQY
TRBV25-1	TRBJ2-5	ASQPGMRGGTQY
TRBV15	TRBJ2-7	ATRHRGGYEQY
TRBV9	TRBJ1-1	ASSVVRGREEAF
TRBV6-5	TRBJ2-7	ASSYARPVSYEQY
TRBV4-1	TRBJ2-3	ASSRPASGGGDTQY
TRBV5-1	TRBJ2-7	ASSFRGAAYEQY
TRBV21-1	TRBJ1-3	ASSKRGYTIY
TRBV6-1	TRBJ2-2	ASSGRLEAGELF
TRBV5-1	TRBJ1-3	ASSFAGISGNTIY
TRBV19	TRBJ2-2	ASSIWATGELF
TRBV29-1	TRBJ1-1	SAQAQGGGTEAF
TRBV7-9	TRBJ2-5	ASSFRATEETQY
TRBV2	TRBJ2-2	ASNGRVNTGELF